The T cell receptor beta chain described here comes from a study of OX40 agonist ivuxolimab in advanced cancers. Study-level results: No antigen was identified for the clonally expanded peripheral T cells. Within 6 weeks, CD4+ and CD8+ blood T cells expanded clonally at 0.1 to 3.0 mg/kg. The mean number of expanded clones was higher in CD8+ T cells than in CD4+.

Trimming stripped 3 bases from V and 7 bases from J, with 16 bases between. The CDR3 contains 14 residues. Germline V gene data show CDR1 as SGDLS and CDR2 as YYNGEE. Here immunoSEQ multiplex PCR was the method, and the copy in TCRdb shows in-frame clones only, minus some. The table lists approximately 82,000 clones, 94% of them singletons. This clone was observed a single time. What it recognizes is unknown. Peripheral blood came from all dose cohorts at three timepoints. The specimen comprised CD4+ or CD8+ T cells sorted from blood, sampled in a trial of the OX40 agonist ivuxolimab. The rearrangement joins TRBV9 to TRBJ2-5; tentative D call: TRBD1 (5 bases). This receptor was obtained from an adult with an advanced solid tumor such as melanoma, head and neck, liver or kidney cancer. The CDR3 nucleotides are TGTGCCAGCAGCGCCTCCAGGGTTCCGGGGACCCAGTACTTC. Residues: CASSASRVPGTQYF.